Below are 18 T cell receptor beta chains sequenced from a single sample in a study of regulatory T cells in long-lasting Graves disease. CDR3-region Arm-PCR and iRepertoire HTBI primers produced the TCR beta libraries. TCRdb reanalysed the multiplex PCR reads using MiXCR and keeps one entry per CDR3 protein. The profile shows just over 600,000 distinct CDR3 sequences, 16% of them singletons. Documented time point: newly diagnosed GD, antithyroid drugs for less than 3 months. Researchers made the TCR library from RNA that was extracted from PBMCs. These data were also filed under a second study, of T cells in Graves' hyperthyroidism and ophthalmopathy.

The sample here was peripheral blood mononuclear cells (PBMCs), taken at new diagnosis, from a patient treated with antithyroid drugs. The source of these receptors is a woman in her twenties or thirties with Graves disease.

This clonotype was recorded a few times. V gene TRBV27 combines with J gene TRBJ1-2, with 7 positions matching TRBD1. From germline, CDR1 is MNHEY and CDR2 SMNVEV (reference sequence). J was trimmed by 0 bases and V by 1 base; bases with no gene match: 11. This CDR3 is built from 18 residues. As DNA, the CDR3 is TGTGCCAGCAGTTTATTGTACGGACAGGCTCCTACTAACTATGGCTACACCTTC. Protein: CASSLLYGQAPTNYGYTF.

This chain links TRBV18 with TRBJ1-1; no clear D gene. This CDR3 is built from 15 residues. The V and J ends lost 5 bases and 4 bases respectively, with 17 bases between them. Germline V lookup: CDR1 KGHSH, CDR2 LQKENI. CDR3 sequence: CASSRGTAGSTEAFF. The DNA of the CDR3 is TGTGCCAGCTCAAGAGGCACGGCGGGGAGCACTGAAGCTTTCTTT.

CDR3 in amino acids: CAWDVSPFGGFTSTDTQYF. CDR3 DNA: TGTGCCTGGGACGTCAGCCCTTTTGGGGGATTCACTAGCACAGATACGCAGTATTTT. V usage is TRBV30 and J usage is TRBJ2-3; D tentatively fits TRBD1 or TRBD2 (5 bases each). Germline V gene lookup returns CDR1 GTSNPN and CDR2 SVGIG (reference sequence). The V end lost 5 bases, the J end lost 0 bases, and 27 bases lay between the germline ends. This CDR3 has 19 amino acids.

On this clonotype: A single base separates this from a much larger clone, so it may be a read error. This sequence joins TRBV12-3 or TRBV12-4 and TRBJ1-5, with unresolved D. This CDR3 spans 13 amino acids. CDR3 DNA: TGTGCCAGCAGTCCCGACCCGAATCAGCTCCAGCATTTT. Amino acid sequence: CASSPDPNQLQHF.

This rearrangement joins TRBV6-1 to TRBJ2-3; D is perhaps TRBD1 (6 bases). The CDR3 spans 14 residues. Trimming took off 5 bases at V and 8 bases at J, with 17 bases between the two ends. The germline CDR1 and CDR2 sequences are MNHNS and SASEGT. The CDR3 region has the DNA TGTGCCAGCAGTCAAACGCAGGGGCTCGGTACGCAGTATTTT. Translating it yields CASSQTQGLGTQYF.

This clonotype has ten or more counts. The chain recombines TRBV3-1 with TRBJ2-5, with no clear D. The CDR3 totals 13 residues. Germline values: CDR1 LGHDT, CDR2 YNNKEL (reference sequence). The ends were cut back, 1 base at V and 4 bases at J, with 7 bases in the middle. The CDR3 loop reads CASSQGPAETQYF. CDR3 bases: TGTGCCAGCAGCCAAGGCCCTGCAGAGACCCAGTACTTC.

This clonotype has a handful of counts. The chain is built from TRBV5-4 and TRBJ2-5; TRBD1 matches at 7 bases. This CDR3 is built from 14 residues. CDR1 is SGHNT and CDR2 is YYREEE in the germline V gene (reference sequence). V was clipped by 4 bases and J by 2 bases; unmatched bases: 5. CDR3 loop: CASSTGQVQETQYF. The CDR3 nucleotides are TGTGCCAGCAGCACTGGACAGGTTCAAGAGACCCAGTACTTC.

This clonotype was seen repeatedly, ten times or more. The chain employs TRBV7-2 and TRBJ2-2, with 7 bases lining up with TRBD2. The germline V gene has CDR1 SGHTA and CDR2 FQGNSA. This CDR3 has 14 residues. V shed 8 bases, J shed 7 bases, and the junction held 10 bases outside the gene matches. The CDR3 DNA reads TGTGCCAGCTCACGGGACTATATAGACGGGGAGCTGTTTTTT. Translating gives CASSRDYIDGELFF.

This clonotype came up many times. The gene calls are TRBV10-3 and TRBJ1-1; D is unresolved. Germline lookup yields CDR1 ENHRY and CDR2 SYGVKD. V was pared by 10 bases and J by 1 base, with 10 bases between. This CDR3 comprises 12 residues. The CDR3 region is CATQGGNTEAFF. The CDR3 bases are TGTGCCACGCAAGGCGGGAACACTGAAGCTTTCTTT.

This clonotype was seen a handful of times. V is TRBV27 and J is TRBJ2-6; no definite D call. CDR3 length equals 19 residues. V was trimmed by 6 bases and J by 1 base, leaving 22 bases between them. Germline CDR1 is MNHEY and CDR2 is SMNVEV (reference sequence). The CDR3: CASRPLLGGRESGANVLTF. CDR3 nucleotide sequence: TGTGCCAGCAGACCCCTCCTCGGCGGTAGAGAGTCTGGGGCCAACGTCCTGACTTTC.

This chain uses TRBV4-1 with TRBJ2-7, with 10 bases fitting TRBD1. Germline CDR1 is MGHRA and CDR2 is YSYEKL. J lost 2 bases, V lost 4 bases, and 8 bases had no gene match. The CDR3 extends over 16 amino acids. The chain's CDR3 is CASSPPDRGRAYEQYF. The CDR3 DNA reads as TGCGCCAGCAGCCCCCCGGACAGGGGGAGGGCCTACGAGCAGTACTTC.

This clonotype was seen ten or more times. The chain links TRBV12-3 or TRBV12-4 to TRBJ1-6; 9 bases align to TRBD1. The CDR3 loop spans 14 amino acids. V dropped 5 bases and J dropped 9; count of bases not matched to a gene: 5. CDR3 in DNA: TGTGCCAGCAGTAATTCGGGACAGGGTTCACCCCTCCACTTT. Translated: CASSNSGQGSPLHF.

The V and J genes are TRBV5-6 and TRBJ2-6, with TRBD1 matching 7 bases. This CDR3 spans 14 amino acids. Trimming took 1 base from V and 5 from J; bases not matched to a gene: 0. Germline V lookup: CDR1 SGHDT, CDR2 YYEEEE. As DNA, the CDR3 is TGTGCCAGCAGCTTGAGGGGGCGGGCCAACGTCCTGACTTTC. Translated, it gives CASSLRGRANVLTF.

This clonotype was found many times. J is TRBJ2-1 and V is TRBV27; TRBD2 might be the D (6 bases). This CDR3 has 15 amino acids. Between the trimmed V and J ends, which lost 6 bases and 0 bases, there was a span of 12 bases. Germline values: CDR1 MNHEY, CDR2 SMNVEV (reference sequence). The CDR3 here is CASSALANSYNEQFF. The CDR3 nucleotides read TGTGCCAGCAGCGCGCTAGCGAACTCCTACAATGAGCAGTTCTTC.

Many counts were recorded for this clonotype. The chain couples TRBV27 to TRBJ2-3; no clear D gene. Trimming took off 3 bases at V and 2 bases at J, with 12 bases between the two ends. The length of the CDR3 is 15 residues. Germline V lookup: CDR1 MNHEY, CDR2 SMNVEV (reference sequence). The CDR3 spells CASSFSLKNTDTQYF. CDR3 in DNA: TGTGCCAGCAGTTTTTCTCTGAAGAACACAGATACGCAGTATTTT.

This clonotype was found a few times. The genes are TRBV7-2 and TRBJ1-2; perhaps TRBD1 as D (5 bases). The CDR3 is 13 residues long. The germline CDR1 and CDR2 sequences are SGHTA and FQGNSA. V was trimmed by 1 base and J by 7 bases, leaving 10 bases between them. The CDR3: CASSLVGGGGYTF. As DNA, the CDR3 is TGTGCCAGCAGCTTAGTTGGGGGAGGTGGCTACACCTTC.

This clonotype showed up many times. The gene calls are TRBV2 and TRBJ1-2, with D perhaps TRBD1 (5 bases). The CDR3 is made up of 14 amino acids. The germline V gene has CDR1 SNHLY and CDR2 FYNNEI. V was pared by 9 bases and J by 1 base, with 15 bases between. CDR3 bases: TGTGCCAGTTACTCGGGACTCCTTAACTATGGCTACACCTTC. Translation gives CASYSGLLNYGYTF.

This clonotype was seen at least ten times. The rearrangement joins TRBV7-2 to TRBJ1-5; the match to TRBD1 covers 7 bases. V lost 5 bases and J lost 6; bases outside the gene matches: 4. Germline CDR1 reads SGHTA; CDR2 reads FQGNSA. The CDR3 totals 13 residues. The CDR3 reads CASSGDRVQPQHF. The CDR3 nucleotides read TGTGCCAGCAGCGGAGACAGGGTTCAGCCCCAGCATTTT.